Each of the 2 T cell receptor beta chains below was sequenced from the same sample in a study of blood T cell repertoires in COVID-19. Generated by immunoSEQ multiplex PCR, the TCRdb table keeps only in-frame clones and is missing some. The sample has some 83,000 clones, around 80% seen once. The source material was peripheral blood. The source is a human donor in a cohort sampled during active COVID-19.

The genes are TRBV2 and TRBJ2-2; tentative D call: TRBD1 (5 bases). The CDR3 has 14 amino acids. CDR1 and CDR2 from the germline V gene are SNHLY and FYNNEI. Between the trimmed V and J ends, which lost 6 bases and 7 bases, there was a span of 15 bases. The CDR3: CASRAGNQFGELFF. In nucleotides, the CDR3 is TGTGCCAGCAGGGCAGGGAATCAGTTCGGGGAGCTGTTTTTT.

This sequence joins TRBV5-1 and TRBJ1-6; a weak D match, TRBD1 (6 bases). CDR1 is SGHRS and CDR2 is YFSETQ in the germline V gene. The CDR3 sequence is 16 residues long. The V end lost 2 bases, the J end lost 6 bases, and 15 bases lay between the germline ends. The CDR3 sequence: CASSFTLRGSNSPLHF. The CDR3 DNA is TGCGCCAGCAGCTTTACCCTCAGGGGTAGTAATTCACCCCTCCACTTT.